These 20 T cell receptor beta chains came from one sample sequenced in a study of blood T cell repertoires in COVID-19. TCRdb keeps only in-frame clones here, not all; method: immunoSEQ multiplex PCR. The sample lists 100,000 to 120,000 clones; approximately 80% were seen once. The source material was peripheral blood. These TCRs come from an older woman with acute or convalescent COVID-19.

This rearrangement joins TRBV4-1 to TRBJ1-4; TRBD1 matches 7 bases. The V gene's germline CDR1 is MGHRA and CDR2 YSYEKL. J was trimmed by 0 bases and V by 4 bases; bases with no gene match: 2. The CDR3 length is 15 residues. For the CDR3, the DNA is TGCGCCAGCAGCCGACAGGGAGCAACTAATGAAAAACTGTTTTTT. Translated, it gives CASSRQGATNEKLFF.

This chain uses TRBV4-3 with TRBJ1-1, with D hard to call. The ends were cut back, 0 bases at V and 0 bases at J, with 8 bases in the middle. This CDR3 has 15 residues. The germline gives CDR1 LGHNA, CDR2 YSLEER. The chain's CDR3 is CASSQDGSMNTEAFF. Here the CDR3 DNA reads TGCGCCAGCAGCCAAGATGGCAGTATGAACACTGAAGCTTTCTTT.

The chain employs TRBV18 and TRBJ1-1; D uncertain. In germline, CDR1 is KGHSH, CDR2 LQKENI. The CDR3 consists of 14 residues. Trimming stripped 3 bases from V and 1 base from J, with 9 bases between. The CDR3 loop is CASSPDLGNTEAFF. In DNA, the CDR3 is TGTGCCAGCTCACCCGACTTGGGGAACACTGAAGCTTTCTTT.

V gene TRBV16 combines with J gene TRBJ1-4; 8 bases agree with TRBD1. Germline CDR1 reads KGHSY; CDR2 reads FQNENV. The CDR3 is 18 residues long. After removal of 1 base from V and 6 bases from J, the junction contained 13 bases not matched to a gene. CDR3 residues: CASSQLWRSATGDEKLFF. The CDR3 DNA is TGTGCCAGCAGCCAATTGTGGAGGTCCGCGACAGGGGATGAAAAACTGTTTTTT.

The gene calls are TRBV28 and TRBJ2-1; D is unresolved. Trimming shortened V by 5 bases and J by 3 bases, and 17 bases separated the two germline ends. Germline CDR1 is MDHEN and CDR2 is SYDVKM. This CDR3 has 16 amino acids. This chain's CDR3 is CASSRLGPLYYNEQFF. In nucleotides, the CDR3 is TGTGCCAGCAGTCGTCTTGGGCCCCTCTACTACAATGAGCAGTTCTTC.

The chain carries TRBV28 and TRBJ1-2; 7 bases are a match to TRBD1. The CDR3 runs to 16 residues. J lost 0 bases, V lost 4 bases, and 8 bases had no gene match. Per the germline V gene, CDR1 is MDHEN and CDR2 is SYDVKM. The CDR3 spells CASSSSGTATNYGYTF. The DNA of the CDR3 is TGTGCCAGCAGTTCTTCCGGGACAGCTACTAACTATGGCTACACCTTC.

The chain links TRBV5-4 to TRBJ2-7; 8 bases are shared with TRBD2. After removal of 2 bases from V and 3 bases from J, the junction contained 7 bases not matched to a gene. CDR3 size: 15 residues. Germline-derived CDR1 and CDR2 are SGHNT and YYREEE (reference sequence). This chain's CDR3 is CASSLRLAGHYEQYF. The CDR3 bases are TGTGCCAGCAGCTTAAGGCTAGCGGGCCACTACGAGCAGTACTTC.

The chain uses TRBV6-5 and TRBJ2-3; 9 nucleotides match TRBD2. In germline, CDR1 is MNHEY, CDR2 SVGAGI. V shed 2 bases and J 1 base; nucleotides not matched to a gene: 4. The CDR3 runs 16 residues. The CDR3 DNA follows: TGTGCCAGCAGTTACGCCAAGCGGGGGGGCACAGATACGCAGTATTTT. Translation gives CASSYAKRGGTDTQYF.

This chain uses TRBV6-6 with TRBJ2-7, with D possibly matching TRBD1 (6 bases). V lost 5 bases to trimming and J lost 2 bases, with 10 bases between them. The CDR3 sequence is 13 residues long. Germline V gives CDR1 MNHNY, CDR2 SVGAGI (reference sequence). The CDR3 nucleotides are TGTGCCAGCAGTCGCCGGGACACCTACGAGCAGTACTTC. Amino acids: CASSRRDTYEQYF.

The chain joins TRBV19 to TRBJ2-7; 9 bases align to TRBD1. The CDR3 extends over 14 amino acids. The germline CDR1 and CDR2 sequences are LNHDA and SQIVND (reference sequence). The V segment lost 4 bases and the J segment 5 bases; nucleotides outside the gene matches: 6. The chain's CDR3 is CASSTRQGGDEQYF. DNA of the CDR3: TGTGCCAGTAGTACTAGACAGGGGGGGGACGAGCAGTACTTC. Looking up the rest from reference TRBV19 and TRBJ2-7 gives the full variable domain: DGGITQSPKYLFRKEGQNVTLSCEQNLNHDAMYWYRQDPGQGLRLIYYSQIVNDFQKGDIAEGYSVSREKKESFPLTVTSAQKNPTAFYLCASSTRQGGDEQYFGPGTRLTVT.

This chain uses TRBV7-2 with TRBJ2-2; 12 bases map to TRBD2. Germline lookup yields CDR1 SGHTA and CDR2 FQGNSA. J was trimmed by 1 base and V by 7 bases; bases with no gene match: 4. This CDR3 is 16 amino acids long. Here the CDR3 DNA reads TGTGCCAGCAAACAGACTAGCGGGGGGAACACCGGGGAGCTGTTTTTT. It specifies CASKQTSGGNTGELFF. Full variable domain (outside the CDR3, taken from reference TRBV7-2 and TRBJ2-2): GAGVSQSPSNKVTEKGKDVELRCDPISGHTALYWYRQSLGQGLEFLIYFQGNSAPDKSGLPSDRFSAERTGGSVSTLTIQRTQQEDSAVYLCASKQTSGGNTGELFFGEGSRLTVL.

The chain has TRBV3-1 (or the pseudogene TRBV3-2) and TRBJ2-6; D might be TRBD2 (6 bases). Per germline, CDR1 LGHDT and CDR2 YNNKEL (reference sequence). The CDR3 consists of 20 residues. V was trimmed by 0 bases and J by 4 bases, leaving 22 bases between them. The CDR3 DNA sequence: TGTGCCAGCAGCCAAGATCTGTACGGGAGATTGGCTCTGGGGGCCAACGTCCTGACTTTC. It is translated as CASSQDLYGRLALGANVLTF.

The chain combines TRBV7-9 with TRBJ1-5; D uncertain. CDR1 and CDR2 (germline): SEHNR, FQNEAQ (reference sequence). Trimming cost V 5 bases and J 4 bases, with 9 bases left between them. The CDR3 contains 13 residues. The CDR3 coding sequence is TGTGCCAGCAGCACGGGGTTTAATCAGCCCCAGCATTTT. Amino acid sequence: CASSTGFNQPQHF.

The rearrangement uses TRBV5-1 and TRBJ2-7; tentatively, D is TRBD1 (6 bases). CDR3 length: 13 amino acids. Germline CDR1 and CDR2: SGHRS and YFSETQ. V was cut by 4 bases and J by 2 bases, with 10 bases left in between. CDR3 in amino acids: CASSNGQTYEQYF. In nucleotides, the CDR3 is TGCGCCAGCAGCAACGGACAGACCTACGAGCAGTACTTC.

The CDR3 is CASRSGPIYEQYF. The CDR3 nucleotides read TGTGCCAGCAGGAGCGGGCCGATCTACGAGCAGTACTTC. The chain recombines TRBV6-5 with TRBJ2-7, with a possible D match to TRBD2 (6 bases). The V and J ends lost 6 bases and 3 bases respectively, with 12 bases between them. The CDR3 covers 13 residues. Germline V gene sequence: CDR1 MNHEY, CDR2 SVGAGI.

This chain joins TRBV2 and TRBJ2-5; perhaps TRBD2 as D (5 bases). The CDR3 runs 12 residues. Germline V gene lookup returns CDR1 SNHLY and CDR2 FYNNEI. The V gene lost 6 bases and the J gene lost 4 bases, with 9 bases spanning the gap. The CDR3 loop reads CASRQDSETQYF. The CDR3 coding sequence is TGTGCCAGCAGGCAGGACTCAGAGACCCAGTACTTC.

The chain has TRBV5-1 and TRBJ2-5; 12 bases are a match to TRBD2. Germline CDR1 SGHRS, CDR2 YFSETQ. J lost 11 bases, V lost 1 base, and 9 bases had no gene match. The CDR3 is 15 residues long. The CDR3 bases are TGCGCCAGCAGCTTGTCTAGCGGGGGGGCCAGGGTTCAGTACTTC. It codes for CASSLSSGGARVQYF.

This chain connects TRBV2 to TRBJ1-1, with D possibly being TRBD1 (6 bases). This CDR3 is built from 13 residues. V lost 4 bases, J lost 7 bases, and 13 bases lay in between. Germline V CDR1 and CDR2: SNHLY, FYNNEI. The DNA of the CDR3 is TGTGCCAGCAGTGGTCAGGGGATGGGTGAAGCTTTCTTT. Translated: CASSGQGMGEAFF.

V gene TRBV5-3 combines with J gene TRBJ2-7; a weak D match, TRBD1 (6 bases). TRBV5-3 is an open reading frame whose function is uncertain. V was clipped by 0 bases and J by 4 bases, with 11 bases between them. CDR3 length equals 14 residues. CDR3 DNA: TGTGCCAGAAGCTTGGATGGCAGGGGATACGAGCAGTACGTC. Translated, it gives CARSLDGRGYEQYV.

In its sample, this clone was seen a few times. The rearrangement links TRBV3-1 (or the pseudogene TRBV3-2) to TRBJ1-3, with a tentative D call TRBD1 (6 bases). In germline, CDR1 is LGHDT, CDR2 YNNKEL (reference sequence). V gave up 3 bases and J gave up 0 bases, with 21 bases separating them. The CDR3 has 19 amino acids. CDR3 DNA: TGTGCCAGCAGCCATCCCCTCGGGGGGCAGGGAAACTCTGGAAACACCATATATTTT. Protein product: CASSHPLGGQGNSGNTIYF.